This TCR beta chain is from a study of blood T cell repertoires in COVID-19. Study background: Samples of COVID-19 (acute and convalescent) were obtained from the United States, Italy and Spain. PBMCs, B-cell-depleted T cells, or T cells provided the cDNA or gDNA that made up the material.

Germline lookup yields CDR1 SGHRS and CDR2 YFSETQ. V shed 4 bases, J shed 6 bases, and the junction held 2 bases outside the gene matches. The CDR3 consists of 12 residues. Per the authors' pipeline: Counts of nucleated cells, estimated from reference gene primer amplification, were obtained. Profiled with immunoSEQ multiplex PCR; TCRdb holds only in-frame clones, not every one. That table supplies the V and J calls and clone size; D and trimming were determined from the DNA. The table has about 64,000 clones, 65% to 90% seen once. The TCR originated in a man in his fifties or sixties with active COVID-19. This chain links TRBV5-1 with TRBJ1-2; 8 bases are a match to TRBD1. Sequenced material: peripheral blood. The CDR3 region is CASSPTGDGYTF. CDR3 bases: TGCGCCAGCAGCCCGACAGGGGATGGCTACACCTTC.